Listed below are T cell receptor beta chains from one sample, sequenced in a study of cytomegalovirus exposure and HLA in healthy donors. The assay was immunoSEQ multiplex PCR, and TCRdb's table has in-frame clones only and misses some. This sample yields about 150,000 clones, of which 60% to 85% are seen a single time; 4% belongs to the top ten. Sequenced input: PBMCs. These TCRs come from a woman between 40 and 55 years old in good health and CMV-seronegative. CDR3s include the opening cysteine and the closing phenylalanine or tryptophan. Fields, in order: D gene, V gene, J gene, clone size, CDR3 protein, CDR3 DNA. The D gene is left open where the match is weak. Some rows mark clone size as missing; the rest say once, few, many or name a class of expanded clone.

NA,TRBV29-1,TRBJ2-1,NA,CSVENFDEQFF,TGCAGCGTTGAAAACTTCGATGAGCAGTTCTTC
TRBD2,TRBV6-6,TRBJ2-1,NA,CASSYSPSGGRNEQFF,TGTGCCAGCAGTTACTCTCCTAGCGGGGGAAGGAATGAGCAGTTCTTC
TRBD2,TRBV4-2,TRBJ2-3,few,CASSQDRTSGGGATDTQYF,TGTGCCAGCAGCCAAGATAGAACTAGCGGGGGGGGTGCCACAGATACGCAGTATTTT
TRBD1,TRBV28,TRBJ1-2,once,CASTPADRGRGYTF,TGTGCCAGCACCCCAGCAGACAGGGGGCGCGGCTACACCTTC
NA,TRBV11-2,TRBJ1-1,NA,CASSSSDRMLTEAFF,TGTGCCAGCAGCTCAAGTGACAGGATGCTCACTGAAGCTTTCTTT
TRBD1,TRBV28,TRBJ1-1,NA,CASSLDREGTEAFF,TGTGCCAGCAGTTTGGACAGGGAGGGCACTGAAGCTTTCTTT
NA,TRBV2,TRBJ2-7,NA,CASSASFTSEQYF,TGTGCCAGCAGTGCCTCCTTTACGAGCGAGCAGTACTTC
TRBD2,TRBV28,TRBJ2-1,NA,CASSSPSGGFPYNEQFF,TGTGCCAGCAGTTCTCCTAGCGGGGGTTTCCCCTACAATGAGCAGTTCTTC
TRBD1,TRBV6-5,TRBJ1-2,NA,CASSDRGGGYTF,TGTGCCAGCTCCGACAGGGGAGGGGGCTACACCTTC
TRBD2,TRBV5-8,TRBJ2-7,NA,CASSPGPASGSYEQYF,TGTGCCAGCAGCCCGGGCCCGGCTAGCGGGAGTTACGAGCAGTACTTC
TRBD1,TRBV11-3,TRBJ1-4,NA,CASSRRQGGSNEKLFF,TGTGCCAGCAGCCGGCGACAGGGCGGGTCTAATGAAAAACTGTTTTTT
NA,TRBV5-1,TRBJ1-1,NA,CASSLSGEANTEAFF,TGCGCCAGCAGCTTGTCGGGGGAAGCGAACACTGAAGCTTTCTTT
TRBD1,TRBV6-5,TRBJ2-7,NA,CASRKTGGSYEQYF,TGTGCCTCAAGGAAAACAGGGGGGTCCTACGAGCAGTACTTC
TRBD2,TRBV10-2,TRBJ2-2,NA,CASRLAGYTGELFF,TGCGCCAGCAGGTTAGCGGGGTACACCGGGGAGCTGTTTTTT
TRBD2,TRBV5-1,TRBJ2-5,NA,CASSLAGGRSGEETQYF,TGCGCCAGCAGCTTGGCCGGGGGGAGGTCCGGGGAAGAGACCCAGTACTTC
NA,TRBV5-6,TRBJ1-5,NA,CASSLSVGEQPQHF,TGTGCCAGCAGCTTGTCGGTCGGGGAGCAGCCCCAGCATTTT
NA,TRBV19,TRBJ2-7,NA,CASSKSYTTYEQYF,TGTGCCAGTAGTAAATCGTACACCACCTACGAGCAGTACTTC
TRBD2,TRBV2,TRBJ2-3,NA,CASSAGSGGLRTDTQYF,TGTGCCAGCAGTGCGGGAAGCGGGGGACTTAGGACAGATACGCAGTATTTT
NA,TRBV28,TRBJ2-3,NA,CASSFPGQGKSTLTDTQYF,TGTGCCAGCAGTTTTCCAGGGCAGGGGAAAAGTACATTGACAGATACGCAGTATTTT
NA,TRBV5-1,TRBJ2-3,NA,CASSLGGSGDTDTQYF,TGCGCCAGCAGCTTGGGTGGTTCGGGGGACACAGATACGCAGTATTTT
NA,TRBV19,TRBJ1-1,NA,CASSIARRNTEAFF,TGTGCCAGTAGTATAGCTAGGAGGAACACTGAAGCTTTCTTT
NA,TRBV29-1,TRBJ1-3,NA,CSVRTAENTIYF,TGCAGCGTTCGGACTGCGGAAAACACCATATATTTT
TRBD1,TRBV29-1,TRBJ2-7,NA,CSGGGQGRNEQYF,TGCAGCGGCGGTGGACAGGGGAGAAACGAGCAGTACTTC
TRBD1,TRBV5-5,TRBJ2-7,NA,CASSPGQGGYEQYF,TGTGCCAGCAGCCCGGGACAGGGGGGCTACGAGCAGTACTTC
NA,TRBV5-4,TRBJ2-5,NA,CASSFRLQETQYF,TGTGCCAGCAGCTTTAGACTCCAAGAGACCCAGTACTTC